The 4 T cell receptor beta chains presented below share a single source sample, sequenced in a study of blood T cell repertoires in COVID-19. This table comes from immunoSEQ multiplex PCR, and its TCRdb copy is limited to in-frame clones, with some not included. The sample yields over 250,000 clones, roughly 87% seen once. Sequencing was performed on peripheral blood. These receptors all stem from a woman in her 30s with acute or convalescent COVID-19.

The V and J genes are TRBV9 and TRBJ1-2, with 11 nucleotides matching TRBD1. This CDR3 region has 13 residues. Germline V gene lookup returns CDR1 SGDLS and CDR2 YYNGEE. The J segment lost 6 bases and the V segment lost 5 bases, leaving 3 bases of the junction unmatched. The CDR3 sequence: CASRAGQGDGYTF. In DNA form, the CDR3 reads TGTGCCAGCAGAGCGGGACAGGGGGATGGCTACACCTTC.

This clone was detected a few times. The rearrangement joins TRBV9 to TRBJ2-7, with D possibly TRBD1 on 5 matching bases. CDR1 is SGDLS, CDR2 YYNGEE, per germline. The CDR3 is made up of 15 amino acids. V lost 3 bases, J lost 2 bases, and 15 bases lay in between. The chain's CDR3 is CASSATDSFTYEQYF. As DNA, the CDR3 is TGTGCCAGCAGCGCGACAGACTCATTCACCTACGAGCAGTACTTC.

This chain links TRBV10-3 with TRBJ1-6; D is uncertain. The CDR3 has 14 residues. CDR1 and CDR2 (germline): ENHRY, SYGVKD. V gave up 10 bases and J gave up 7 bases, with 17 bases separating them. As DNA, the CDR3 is TGTGCCACCCGCGAGTCTGTTGGCAATTCACCCCTCCACTTT. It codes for CATRESVGNSPLHF.

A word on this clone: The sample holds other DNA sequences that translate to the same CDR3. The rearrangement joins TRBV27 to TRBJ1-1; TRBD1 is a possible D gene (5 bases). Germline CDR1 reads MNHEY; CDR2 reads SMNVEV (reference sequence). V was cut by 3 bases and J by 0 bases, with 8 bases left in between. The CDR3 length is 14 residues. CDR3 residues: CASSFQGMNTEAFF. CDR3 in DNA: TGTGCCAGCAGTTTTCAGGGCATGAACACTGAAGCTTTCTTT.